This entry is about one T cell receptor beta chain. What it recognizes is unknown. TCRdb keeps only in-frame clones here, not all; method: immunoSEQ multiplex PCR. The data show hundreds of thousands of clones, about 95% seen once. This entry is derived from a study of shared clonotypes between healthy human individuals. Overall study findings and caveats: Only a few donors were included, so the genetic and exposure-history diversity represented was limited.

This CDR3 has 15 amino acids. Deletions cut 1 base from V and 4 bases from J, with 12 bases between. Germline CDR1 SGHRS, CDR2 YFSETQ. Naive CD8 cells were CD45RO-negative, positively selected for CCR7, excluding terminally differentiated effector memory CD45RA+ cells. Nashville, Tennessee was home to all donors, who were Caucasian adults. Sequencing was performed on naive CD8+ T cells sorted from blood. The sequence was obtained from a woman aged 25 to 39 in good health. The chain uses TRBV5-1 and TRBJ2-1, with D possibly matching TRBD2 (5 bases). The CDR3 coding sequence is TGCGCCAGCAGCTTGACACTAGTTAAGTACAATGAGCAGTTCTTC. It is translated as CASSLTLVKYNEQFF.